Listed below are T cell receptor beta chains from one sample, sequenced in a study of shared clonotypes between healthy human individuals. Sequencing used immunoSEQ multiplex PCR; TCRdb keeps in-frame clones, though not all of them. The sample includes 1.5 million to 1.9 million clones, around 98% seen only once; the top ten take around 0.47%. The sequencing sample was made of naive CD4+ T cells sorted from blood. The receptors come from a young man in good health. CDR3s leave out the opening cysteine and the closing phenylalanine or tryptophan.

>TRBJ2-2|TRBV5-1
ASSPGPASGDTGELF
>TRBJ2-5|TRBV5-6
ASSKIASRYQETQY
>TRBJ1-2|TRBV6-5
ASRFPFTGGGYT
>TRBJ2-2|TRBV19
ASRRVGGLGELF
>TRBJ2-1|TRBV12-5
ASAFRDRGDNEQF
>TRBJ2-3|TRBV21-1
ASSKATSEADTQY
>TRBJ2-7|TRBV18
ASSPSGVTGGAGEQY
>TRBJ2-7|TRBV2
ASSAQGQPSSYEQY
>TRBJ2-7|TRBV10-1
ASSESGRIHEQY
>TRBJ1-3|TRBV2
ASSDSRSGNTIY
>TRBJ2-7|TRBV18
ASSFTRDRPSYEQY
>TRBJ2-5|TRBV9
ASSGSGTSEETQY
>TRBJ1-4|TRBV7-2
ASSLGPNEKLF
>TRBJ2-7|TRBV5-4
ASRYGTSGNYEQY
>TRBJ2-1|TRBV28
ASTETRIGEQF
>TRBJ1-1|TRBV19
ASSIGQGAQNTEAF
>TRBJ1-5|TRBV15
ATSRVVGDQPQH
>TRBJ2-3|TRBV30
AWTQGQAEDTQY
>TRBJ2-3|TRBV7-6
ASSLGGTLK
>TRBJ1-5|TRBV28
ASSPGDRSQPQH
>TRBJ2-5|TRBV6-1
ASSGTGLETQY
>TRBJ1-1|TRBV2
ASFQGSREAF
>TRBJ1-5|TRBV18
ASSPPGTGSYQPQH